This TCR beta chain was documented in a study of blood T cells in healthy people across ages. Regarding the study as a whole: Conclusively comparing naive with antigen-experienced cells was impossible with unsorted PBMCs.

A remark on this clonotype: Its antigen remains unidentified.

Together with a sample-barcoded 5' primer, a J-beta primer mix was included in a second PCR lasting roughly 7 to 11 cycles. From the 5' RACE reads, TCRdb called clonotypes with MiXCR, one entry per CDR3 protein. Here the sample spans approximately 800,000 distinct CDR3 sequences, around a quarter being singletons. The CDR3 totals 15 residues. Germline lookup yields CDR1 MGHRA and CDR2 YSYEKL. V was shortened by 4 bases and J by 5 bases, with 18 bases between the two germline ends. This sample also appeared in a second study, on T cells of mothers and their children.

This sequence originates from a boy between 5 and 17 years old in good health. The sequenced sample consisted of blood. This sequence joins TRBV4-1 and TRBJ2-7; a weak D match, TRBD1 (6 bases). The CDR3 DNA follows: TGCGCCAGCAGCCTTCTTGGTCAGGGGTGGAACGAGCAGTACTTC. Translation gives CASSLLGQGWNEQYF.